What follows are 20 T cell receptor beta chains derived from one specimen sequenced in a study of blood T cell repertoires in COVID-19. Profiled with immunoSEQ multiplex PCR; TCRdb holds only in-frame clones, not every one. The sample contains about 240,000 clones, about 86% of which appear only once. The sequencing sample was made of peripheral blood. The receptors were gathered from a man aged 60 to 75 with acute or convalescent COVID-19.

The chain joins TRBV20-1 to TRBJ2-3; D may be TRBD2 (6 bases). There are 13 residues in the CDR3. Trimming cost V 3 bases and J 1 base, with 8 bases left between them. Per the germline V gene, CDR1 is DFQATT and CDR2 is SNEGSKA (reference sequence). This CDR3 reads CSASTGGTDTQYF. DNA of the CDR3: TGCAGTGCTAGTACGGGGGGCACAGATACGCAGTATTTT.

The chain combines TRBV5-1 with TRBJ2-7, with 14 bases identical to TRBD2. Germline-derived CDR1 and CDR2 are SGHRS and YFSETQ. This CDR3 region has 15 residues. The V and J ends lost 5 bases and 4 bases, in that order; junction bases with no gene match: 5. The CDR3 coding sequence is TGCGCCAGCAGGCTAGGGACTAGCGGGAGTTACGAGCAGTACTTC. Residues: CASRLGTSGSYEQYF.

The chain uses TRBV6-2 or TRBV6-3 and TRBJ2-7; 8 bases agree with TRBD1. The CDR3 contains 16 residues. The V gene's germline CDR1 is MNHEY and CDR2 SVGEGT. J lost 5 bases, V lost 5 bases, and 14 bases had no gene match. CDR3 loop: CASSTIPGQVNHEQYF. CDR3 DNA sequence: TGTGCCAGCAGTACGATTCCGGGACAGGTAAACCACGAGCAGTACTTC.

This clone was counted a single time. V is TRBV7-9 and J is TRBJ2-7, with 7 positions matching TRBD1. The trim removed 5 bases at V and 0 bases at J, leaving 7 bases unmatched. This CDR3 spans 15 amino acids. Per the germline V gene, CDR1 is SEHNR and CDR2 is FQNEAQ (reference sequence). CDR3 sequence (DNA): TGTGCCAGCAGCCTGAGGACAGGAAGCTCCTACGAGCAGTACTTC. Translating it yields CASSLRTGSSYEQYF.

This clone was recorded only once. The chain joins TRBV6-6 to TRBJ2-6; D is ambiguous. Germline V CDR1 and CDR2: MNHNY, SVGAGI (reference sequence). The CDR3 is made up of 14 amino acids. The V end was cut by 6 bases, the J end by 1 base, with 7 bases between. The CDR3 here is CASSPGSGANVLTF. CDR3 nucleotide sequence: TGTGCCAGCAGCCCCGGGTCTGGGGCCAACGTCCTGACTTTC.

The chain employs TRBV30 and TRBJ2-5; D perhaps matches TRBD1 (6 bases). Trimming shortened V by 1 base and J by 0 bases, and 9 bases separated the two germline ends. The V gene's germline CDR1 is GTSNPN and CDR2 SVGIG (reference sequence). This CDR3 region has 14 residues. CDR3 loop: CAWSAGQYQETQYF. The CDR3 nucleotides read TGTGCCTGGAGTGCCGGACAGTACCAAGAGACCCAGTACTTC.

The chain joins TRBV7-8 to TRBJ2-1, with 8 bases aligning to TRBD2. Per germline, CDR1 SGHVS and CDR2 FQNEAQ. V was clipped by 5 bases and J by 6 bases; unmatched bases: 12. The CDR3 is made up of 16 amino acids. The CDR3 is CASSPLPGTSGNEQFF. CDR3 bases: TGTGCCAGCAGCCCCCTCCCCGGGACTAGTGGCAATGAGCAGTTCTTC. Together with reference TRBV7-8 and TRBJ2-1, the CDR3 gives the full variable domain: GAGVSQSPRYKVAKRGQDVALRCDPISGHVSLFWYQQALGQGPEFLTYFQNEAQLDKSGLPSDRFFAERPEGSVSTLKIQRTQQEDSAVYLCASSPLPGTSGNEQFFGPGTRLTVL.

The chain has TRBV20-1 and TRBJ2-5, with no clear D. With 4 bases removed from V and 2 bases from J, the gap between germline ends came to 5 bases. Germline values: CDR1 DFQATT, CDR2 SNEGSKA (reference sequence). The CDR3 runs 11 residues. The CDR3 DNA follows: TGCAGTGCTAATCCTCAAGAGACCCAGTACTTC. The encoded protein is CSANPQETQYF.

V is TRBV14 and J is TRBJ1-4, with D hard to call. V lost 4 bases and J lost 4, with 7 bases in between. This CDR3 is 13 amino acids long. The germline V gene has CDR1 SGHDN and CDR2 FVKESK. The CDR3 bases are TGTGCCAGCAGCCGAGGGTTTAATGAAAAACTGTTTTTT. Protein sequence: CASSRGFNEKLFF.

This clone was observed once. V usage is TRBV6-5 and J usage is TRBJ1-3, with D perhaps TRBD1 (6 bases). Germline V gives CDR1 MNHEY, CDR2 SVGAGI. The CDR3 has 15 amino acids. The V end was cut by 5 bases, the J end by 0 bases, with 11 bases between. The CDR3 nucleotides are TGTGCCAGCAGTCGCCGGACAGCCTCTGGAAACACCATATATTTT. This translates into CASSRRTASGNTIYF.

The chain has TRBV7-8 and TRBJ1-6, with 7 bases fitting TRBD1. CDR1 SGHVS and CDR2 FQNEAQ come from the germline V gene. The CDR3 loop spans 14 amino acids. Losses at the gene ends were 5 bases for V and 7 bases for J; bases not matched to a gene: 5. CDR3 amino acids: CASSAGQTNSPLHF. CDR3 bases: TGTGCCAGCAGCGCGGGACAGACCAATTCACCCCTCCACTTT.

The CDR3 loop reads CASSQRLAGAGEQYF. The CDR3 DNA is TGCGCCAGCAGCCAAAGACTAGCGGGAGCGGGGGAGCAGTACTTC. The chain uses TRBV4-3 and TRBJ2-7; 12 bases align to TRBD2. V trimming: 2 bases; J trimming: 7 bases; junction bases outside the gene matches: 6. The CDR3 extends over 15 amino acids. Germline V CDR1 and CDR2: LGHNA, YSLEER.

CDR3 amino acids: CASSAGGVDGYTF. The CDR3 bases are TGCGCCAGCAGCGCAGGGGGCGTCGATGGCTACACCTTC. The chain recombines TRBV5-1 with TRBJ1-2, with 8 nucleotides matching TRBD1. The CDR3 spans 13 residues. From germline, CDR1 is SGHRS and CDR2 YFSETQ. The junction had 5 bases not matched to a gene; V was cut back by 4 bases and J by 6 bases.

The chain links TRBV4-1 to TRBJ1-6; maybe TRBD1 (6 bases). This CDR3 has 17 residues. The germline V gene has CDR1 MGHRA and CDR2 YSYEKL. The V end lost 2 bases, the J end lost 6 bases, and 17 bases lay between the germline ends. CDR3 in DNA: TGCGCCAGCAGCCAAATTTGGAAAGACAGGATTAATTCACCCCTCCACTTT. This translates into CASSQIWKDRINSPLHF.

This chain connects TRBV6-5 to TRBJ2-3, with 7 bases aligning to TRBD1. The V segment lost 4 bases and the J segment 0 bases; nucleotides outside the gene matches: 7. This CDR3 has 16 amino acids. Germline CDR1 is MNHEY and CDR2 is SVGAGI. CDR3 in amino acids: CASSSWDSRSTDTQYF. The CDR3 DNA follows: TGTGCCAGCAGTTCCTGGGACAGCCGTAGCACAGATACGCAGTATTTT.

V is TRBV23-1 and J is TRBJ1-1; no firm D call. TRBV23-1 is marked as an open reading frame, function uncertain. Between the trimmed V and J ends, which lost 6 bases and 1 base, there was a span of 9 bases. The CDR3 covers 13 residues. The CDR3 spells CASRSSRNTEAFF. CDR3 coding DNA: TGCGCCAGCAGAAGTTCTAGGAACACTGAAGCTTTCTTT.

V is TRBV18 and J is TRBJ1-1; 7 bases are shared with TRBD1. Germline CDR1 reads KGHSH; CDR2 reads LQKENI. The CDR3 runs to 15 residues. V lost 3 bases to trimming and J lost 3 bases; unmatched junction nucleotides: 7. CDR3 DNA: TGTGCCAGCTCACCGCTAGGGGGCCTCGACACTGAAGCTTTCTTT. Residues: CASSPLGGLDTEAFF.

This chain connects TRBV9 to TRBJ2-1, with D possibly matching TRBD1 (6 bases). The germline V gene has CDR1 SGDLS and CDR2 YYNGEE. CDR3 size: 15 residues. Trimming pared 2 bases from V and 0 bases from J, leaving 9 bases between. The CDR3 coding sequence is TGTGCCAGCAGCGTTCAGGGGAGCTCCTACAATGAGCAGTTCTTC. Translating gives CASSVQGSSYNEQFF. The full variable domain, completed using reference TRBV9 and TRBJ2-1, is DSGVTQTPKHLITATGQRVTLRCSPRSGDLSVYWYQQSLDQGLQFLIQYYNGEERAKGNILERFSAQQFPDLHSELNLSSLELGDSALYFCASSVQGSSYNEQFFGPGTRLTVL.

This chain joins TRBV27 and TRBJ1-1, with D possibly matching TRBD1 (6 bases). This CDR3 is built from 15 residues. Germline loops: CDR1 MNHEY, CDR2 SMNVEV (reference sequence). V shed 2 bases and J shed 3 bases, with 13 bases lying between them. CDR3 amino acids: CASSLAPEGDTEAFF. Here the CDR3 DNA reads TGTGCCAGCAGTTTAGCCCCAGAGGGGGACACTGAAGCTTTCTTT.

V gene TRBV11-3 combines with J gene TRBJ1-2; 10 bases align to TRBD1. Per germline, CDR1 SGHNT and CDR2 YENEEA. The CDR3 has 15 amino acids. Trimming cost V 1 base and J 8 bases; bases outside gene matches: 7. The CDR3: CASSLASGTGVGYTF. CDR3 nucleotides: TGTGCCAGCAGCTTAGCCTCCGGGACAGGGGTCGGCTACACCTTC.